A single sample gave rise to the 19 T cell receptor beta chains below, sequenced in a study of cytomegalovirus exposure and HLA in healthy donors (dated by TCRdb to the late 2010s). Library preparation was by the immunoSEQ multiplex PCR assay. A mixture of 60 forward primers for TCR Vbeta segments and 13 reverse primers for TCR Jbeta segments was used in the multiplex PCR. Here the immuneACCESS table is served through TCRdb, limited to in-frame sequences with V and J called. Missing clones are a known gap in these copies; in checked studies unresolved V genes cover under half, and the rest lacks a known reason. Here the sample has approximately 100,000 clones; roughly 70% occur a single time. 11% of the sample goes to the ten largest clones. Sequences were obtained from PBMCs. The receptors come from a man in his forties in good health and CMV-seropositive.

V is TRBV4-2 and J is TRBJ1-1; D perhaps matches TRBD1 (5 bases). V lost 6 bases and J 4 bases, leaving 18 bases between the germline ends. From germline, CDR1 is LGHNA and CDR2 YNFKEQ. The CDR3 spans 15 residues. The CDR3 nucleotides read TGTGCCAGCAGTCATGGCGGCAGGGAGGGCACTGAAGCTTTCTTT. Amino acids: CASSHGGREGTEAFF.

The chain uses TRBV25-1 and TRBJ2-3; tentative D call: TRBD1 (6 bases). CDR1 and CDR2 from the germline V gene are MGHDK and SYGVNS. The CDR3 covers 15 residues. Trimming removed 1 base from V and 3 bases from J, with 11 bases in between. CDR3 sequence reads: CASSELFRGTDTQYF. CDR3 nucleotide sequence: TGTGCCAGCAGTGAATTATTTAGGGGGACAGATACGCAGTATTTT.

The V call is TRBV15, the J call TRBJ2-5, with 7 positions matching TRBD2. This CDR3 is 15 amino acids long. Germline V lookup: CDR1 LNHNV, CDR2 YYDKDF (reference sequence). V lost 4 bases, J lost 3 bases, and 8 bases stayed unmatched. The CDR3 sequence is CATSKDLGREETQYF. As DNA, the CDR3 is TGTGCCACCAGCAAAGACCTGGGGAGGGAAGAGACCCAGTACTTC.

The sample holds one count of this clone. This rearrangement joins TRBV7-9 to TRBJ2-7, with 8 bases fitting TRBD1. J was trimmed by 1 base and V by 8 bases; bases with no gene match: 7. Germline assignment: CDR1 SEHNR and CDR2 FQNEAQ (reference sequence). The CDR3 consists of 14 residues. The CDR3 DNA sequence: TGTGCCAGCTCCAACGACAGGGGTTCCTACGAGCAGTACTTC. Amino acids: CASSNDRGSYEQYF.

CDR3 DNA: TGTGCCAGTAAGATCAAGCGGGAGGGCCCAGATACGCAGTATTTT. Amino acid sequence: CASKIKREGPDTQYF. The chain uses TRBV19 and TRBJ2-3; the match to TRBD2 covers 10 bases. CDR3 size: 15 residues. Germline assignment: CDR1 LNHDA and CDR2 SQIVND (reference sequence). Trimming cost V 7 bases and J 4 bases; bases outside gene matches: 8.

The rearrangement links TRBV6-5 to TRBJ2-7; D is possibly TRBD1 (6 bases). This CDR3 region has 14 residues. Trimming removed 6 bases from V and 3 bases from J, with 15 bases in between. Germline V lookup: CDR1 MNHEY, CDR2 SVGAGI. As DNA, the CDR3 is TGTGCCAGCAGCGTCGACAGGATTGACTACGAGCAGTACTTC. Protein sequence: CASSVDRIDYEQYF.

CDR3 residues: CASSTGQGGYTF. The CDR3 coding sequence is TGTGCCAGCAGCACGGGACAGGGCGGCTACACCTTC. This rearrangement joins TRBV9 to TRBJ1-2; 9 bases are shared with TRBD1. The CDR3 has 12 amino acids. The germline CDR1 and CDR2 sequences are SGDLS and YYNGEE. V was clipped by 4 bases and J by 8 bases; unmatched bases: 3.

J is TRBJ1-4 and V is TRBV9; D is perhaps TRBD1 (6 bases). Trimming cost V 4 bases and J 8 bases, with 18 bases left between them. The CDR3 is 15 residues long. CDR1 is SGDLS, CDR2 YYNGEE, per germline. DNA for the CDR3: TGTGCCAGCAGCCCACTACAGGGCTTTCGCGAAAAACTGTTTTTT. Translating it yields CASSPLQGFREKLFF. Full variable domain (outside the CDR3, taken from reference TRBV9 and TRBJ1-4): DSGVTQTPKHLITATGQRVTLRCSPRSGDLSVYWYQQSLDQGLQFLIQYYNGEERAKGNILERFSAQQFPDLHSELNLSSLELGDSALYFCASSPLQGFREKLFFGSGTQLSVL.

The chain uses TRBV6-1 and TRBJ2-7; 7 nucleotides line up with TRBD2. The CDR3 spans 13 residues. Losses at the gene ends were 6 bases for V and 6 bases for J; bases not matched to a gene: 8. Germline V gene data show CDR1 as MNHNS and CDR2 as SASEGT. The CDR3: CASSGLDLGEQYV. CDR3 DNA: TGTGCCAGCAGCGGACTAGATCTCGGCGAGCAGTACGTC.

CDR3 sequence reads: CSVPDSYGYTF. As DNA, the CDR3 is TGCAGCGTCCCCGACAGCTATGGCTACACCTTC. The V call is TRBV29-1, the J call TRBJ1-2, with D possibly TRBD1 on 5 matching bases. Germline lookup yields CDR1 SQVTM and CDR2 ANQGSEA. Trimming shortened V by 6 bases and J by 4 bases, and 9 bases separated the two germline ends. The CDR3 extends over 11 amino acids. The full variable domain, with the rest looked up from reference TRBV29-1 and TRBJ1-2, is SAVISQKPSRDICQRGTSLTIQCQVDSQVTMMFWYRQQPGQSLTLIATANQGSEATYESGFVIDKFPISRPNLTFSTLTVSNMSPEDSSIYLCSVPDSYGYTFGSGTRLTVV.

The chain recombines TRBV18 with TRBJ1-4; D not resolved. V was pared by 1 base and J by 1 base, with 4 bases between. CDR1 KGHSH and CDR2 LQKENI come from the germline V gene. The CDR3 is made up of 14 amino acids. The CDR3 spells CASSPRQTNEKLFF. In DNA, the CDR3 is TGTGCCAGCTCACCACGACAAACTAATGAAAAACTGTTTTTT.

The rearrangement links TRBV19 to TRBJ2-5; the match to TRBD2 covers 7 bases. With V trimmed by 6 bases and J by 2 bases, 15 bases remained unmatched. Germline CDR1 LNHDA, CDR2 SQIVND (reference sequence). The CDR3 loop spans 17 amino acids. Written as DNA, the CDR3 is TGTGCCAGTAGAGCGAAGAGGACTAGGGCCCTACAAGAGACCCAGTACTTC. This codes for CASRAKRTRALQETQYF.

V is TRBV5-6 and J is TRBJ2-5; TRBD2 agrees at 7 bases. The CDR3 is 14 residues long. Germline V gene data show CDR1 as SGHDT and CDR2 as YYEEEE. The V and J ends lost 3 bases and 6 bases, in that order; junction bases with no gene match: 8. Here the CDR3 reads CASSSRTSQQTQYF. Here the CDR3 DNA reads TGTGCCAGCAGCTCCCGGACTAGTCAACAGACCCAGTACTTC.

The V call is TRBV7-8, the J call TRBJ2-7; 9 positions agree with TRBD1. The germline V gene has CDR1 SGHVS and CDR2 FQNEAQ. The CDR3 runs to 15 residues. V lost 4 bases and J lost 0; bases outside the gene matches: 4. The CDR3 DNA follows: TGTGCCAGCAGCTCGGGGACAGGGAGCTCCTACGAGCAGTACGTC. Translation gives CASSSGTGSSYEQYV.

The CDR3 sequence: CASSELAGVNEQFF. The CDR3, as DNA: TGTGCCAGCAGCGAACTAGCGGGAGTCAATGAGCAGTTCTTC. The rearrangement joins TRBV9 to TRBJ2-1, with TRBD2 identical over 11 bases. With 3 bases clipped from V and 6 bases from J, the junction kept 2 bases outside the gene matches. The germline gives CDR1 SGDLS, CDR2 YYNGEE. This CDR3 is 14 amino acids long.

The chain combines TRBV10-1 with TRBJ2-1; 9 bases match TRBD1. The CDR3 spans 15 residues. Per germline, CDR1 WNHNN and CDR2 SYGVQD (reference sequence). V shed 0 bases and J 4 bases; nucleotides not matched to a gene: 1. The CDR3 sequence: CASSESGQGYNEQFF. The CDR3 region has the DNA TGCGCCAGCAGTGAGTCGGGACAGGGATACAATGAGCAGTTCTTC.

The chain is built from TRBV5-1 and TRBJ2-7, with D tentatively TRBD1 (7 bases). This CDR3 spans 16 amino acids. The ends were cut back, 5 bases at V and 7 bases at J, with 25 bases in the middle. Germline V CDR1 and CDR2: SGHRS, YFSETQ. This CDR3 is CASSTSTGTMGGEQYF. CDR3 DNA sequence: TGCGCCAGCAGTACCTCGACAGGGACCATGGGGGGAGAGCAGTACTTC.

The chain employs TRBV4-2 and TRBJ2-1, with 13 bases aligning to TRBD2. V shed 0 bases and J 3 bases; nucleotides not matched to a gene: 8. The germline V gene encodes CDR1 LGHNA and CDR2 YNFKEQ. CDR3 length equals 19 residues. CDR3 loop: CASSQDRGTSGKNYNEQFF. Here the CDR3 DNA reads TGTGCCAGCAGCCAAGATAGGGGGACTAGCGGGAAAAACTACAATGAGCAGTTCTTC.

This clone is a singleton in its sample. This rearrangement joins TRBV27 to TRBJ2-7; D gene uncertain. V was clipped by 6 bases and J by 0 bases, with 15 bases between them. CDR1 is MNHEY, CDR2 SMNVEV, per germline (reference sequence). The CDR3 is 15 residues long. Here the CDR3 reads CASSKRRLPSYEQYF. The CDR3 DNA reads as TGTGCCAGCAGCAAGCGCCGGTTACCCTCCTACGAGCAGTACTTC.